This T cell receptor beta chain was found in a study of tumor and adjacent non-tumor tissue in lung cancer. This CDR3 has 16 amino acids. Trimming took off 4 bases at V and 0 bases at J, with 14 bases between the two ends. CDR1 SGHDT and CDR2 YYEEEE come from the germline V gene. This clonotype appeared a few times. This sample's RNA came from whole unsorted tissue. TCRbeta libraries were built with three rounds of nested PCR, modified from ARM-PCR. TCRdb recomputed calls from the multiplex PCR reads with MiXCR, one row per CDR3 protein. The sample shows about 68,000 distinct CDR3 sequences, just under 60% of them seen only once.

The source of this sequence is a man aged 45-65 years with non-small cell lung cancer. The source material was lung tumor tissue. This chain connects TRBV5-6 to TRBJ1-3; unclear D gene. DNA of the CDR3: TGTGCCAGCAGCCTGGCGGCACTCTTCTCTGGAAACACCATATATTTT. Its translation is CASSLAALFSGNTIYF. Full variable domain (rest looked up from reference TRBV5-6 and TRBJ1-3): DAGVTQSPTHLIKTRGQQVTLRCSPKSGHDTVSWYQQALGQGPQFIFQYYEEEERQRGNFPDRFSGHQFPNYSSELNVNALLLGDSALYLCASSLAALFSGNTIYFGEGSWLTVV.